The clone carrying this TCR beta chain showed up just once. Germline is not matched at one junction end, which may reflect a read error. The CDR3 consists of 12 residues. The data originate from a study of T cell responses to AZD1222 COVID-19 vaccine. Method: immunoSEQ multiplex PCR; TCRdb's copy keeps in-frame clones and lacks some. This sample has 100,000 to 150,000 clones, with 84% found just once. The sequenced sample was peripheral blood, obtained 28 days after the second AZD1222 dose. The TCR sequence derives from an adult who received the AZD1222 COVID-19 vaccine. The V gene is TRBV12-3 or TRBV12-4, the J gene TRBJ1-3; TRBD1 matches at 7 bases. The CDR3 nucleotides are TGTGCCAGCAGCCACCGACAGGGTATCTTTAATTTT. It codes for CASSHRQGIFNF.